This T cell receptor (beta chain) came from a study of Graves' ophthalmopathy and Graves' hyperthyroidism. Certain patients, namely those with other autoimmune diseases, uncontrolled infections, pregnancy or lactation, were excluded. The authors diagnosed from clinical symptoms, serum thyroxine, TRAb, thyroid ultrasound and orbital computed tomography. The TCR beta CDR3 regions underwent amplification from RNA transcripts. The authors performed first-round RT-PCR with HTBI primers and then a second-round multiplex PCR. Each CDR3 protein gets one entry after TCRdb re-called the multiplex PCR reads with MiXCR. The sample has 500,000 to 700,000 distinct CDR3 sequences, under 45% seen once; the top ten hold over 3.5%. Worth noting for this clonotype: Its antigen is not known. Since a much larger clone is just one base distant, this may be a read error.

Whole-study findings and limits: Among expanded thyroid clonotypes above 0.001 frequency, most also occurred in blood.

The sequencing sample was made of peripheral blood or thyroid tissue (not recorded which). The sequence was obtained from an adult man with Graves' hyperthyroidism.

Here the CDR3 reads CANSWKGGTKTQYF. CDR3 nucleotides: TGTGCCAACAGCTGGAAAGGGGGAACGAAGACCCAGTACTTC. J is TRBJ2-5 and V is TRBV11-2, with a possible D match to TRBD1 (6 bases). The CDR3 length is 14 residues. CDR1 is SGHAT and CDR2 is FQNNGV in the germline V gene.